This TCR beta chain was captured in a study of blood T cell repertoires in COVID-19. Using immunoSEQ multiplex PCR, the repertoire was profiled, and TCRdb retains in-frame clones only, with some absent. Of hundreds of thousands of clones listed, approximately 82% are singletons. The CDR3 totals 17 residues. CDR1 and CDR2 from the germline V gene are SGHKS and YYEKEE (reference sequence). V gave up 0 bases and J gave up 0 bases; unmatched junction bases: 6. This chain connects TRBV5-5 to TRBJ1-5, with 7 bases that match TRBD1. This sequence originates from a woman in her 70s with active or convalescent COVID-19. Source material: peripheral blood. This chain's CDR3 is CASSLGRGPDSNQPQHF. DNA for the CDR3: TGTGCCAGCAGCTTGGGAAGGGGGCCAGATAGCAATCAGCCCCAGCATTTT.